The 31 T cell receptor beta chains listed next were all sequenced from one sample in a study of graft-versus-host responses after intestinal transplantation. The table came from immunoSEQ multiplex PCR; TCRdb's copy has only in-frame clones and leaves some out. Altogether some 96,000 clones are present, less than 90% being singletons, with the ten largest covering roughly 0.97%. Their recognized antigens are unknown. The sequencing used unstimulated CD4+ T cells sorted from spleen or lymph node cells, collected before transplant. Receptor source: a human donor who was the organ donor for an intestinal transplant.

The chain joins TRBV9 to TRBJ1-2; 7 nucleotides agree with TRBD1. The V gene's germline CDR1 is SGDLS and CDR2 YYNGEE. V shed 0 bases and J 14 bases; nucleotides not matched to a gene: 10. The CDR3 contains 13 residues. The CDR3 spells CASSVELGQGVTF. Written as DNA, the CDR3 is TGTGCCAGCAGCGTAGAATTAGGTCAGGGGGTAACCTTC.

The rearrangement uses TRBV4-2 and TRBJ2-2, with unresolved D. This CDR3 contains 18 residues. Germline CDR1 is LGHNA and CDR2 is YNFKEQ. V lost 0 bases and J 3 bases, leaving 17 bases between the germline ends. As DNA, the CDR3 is TGTGCCAGCAGCCAAGATAGTGGAGCGTGGAGTTACACCGGGGAGCTGTTTTTT. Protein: CASSQDSGAWSYTGELFF.

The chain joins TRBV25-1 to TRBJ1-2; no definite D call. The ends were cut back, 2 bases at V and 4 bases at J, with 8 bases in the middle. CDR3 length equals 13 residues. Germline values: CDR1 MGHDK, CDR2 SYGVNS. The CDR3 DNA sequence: TGTGCCAGCAGTGAAAAGGGAGGCTATGGCTACACCTTC. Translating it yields CASSEKGGYGYTF.

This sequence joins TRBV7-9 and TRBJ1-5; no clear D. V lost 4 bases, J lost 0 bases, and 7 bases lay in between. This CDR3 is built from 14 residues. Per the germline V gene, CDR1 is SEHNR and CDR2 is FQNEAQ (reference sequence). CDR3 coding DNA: TGTGCCAGCAGCTCGAGTAATAGCAATCAGCCCCAGCATTTT. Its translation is CASSSSNSNQPQHF.

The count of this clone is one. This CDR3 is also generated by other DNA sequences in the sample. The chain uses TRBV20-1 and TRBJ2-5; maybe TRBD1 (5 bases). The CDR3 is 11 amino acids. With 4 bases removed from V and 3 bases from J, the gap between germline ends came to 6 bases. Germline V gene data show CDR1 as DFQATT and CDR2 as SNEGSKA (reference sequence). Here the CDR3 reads CSATGKETQYF. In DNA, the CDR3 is TGCAGTGCTACAGGGAAAGAGACCCAGTACTTC.

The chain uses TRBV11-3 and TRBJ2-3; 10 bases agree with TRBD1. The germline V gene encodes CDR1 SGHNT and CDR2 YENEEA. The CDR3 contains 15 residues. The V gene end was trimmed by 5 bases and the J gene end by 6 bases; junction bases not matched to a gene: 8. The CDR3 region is CASSAGTGAGDTQYF. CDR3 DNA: TGTGCCAGCAGCGCCGGGACAGGGGCCGGGGATACGCAGTATTTT.

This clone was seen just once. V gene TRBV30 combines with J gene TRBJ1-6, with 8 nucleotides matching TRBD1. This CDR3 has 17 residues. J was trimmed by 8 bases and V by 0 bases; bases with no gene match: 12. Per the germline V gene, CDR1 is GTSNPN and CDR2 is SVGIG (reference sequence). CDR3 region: CAWSVHQGAVRYSPLHF. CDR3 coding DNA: TGTGCCTGGAGTGTGCATCAGGGGGCGGTCAGGTATTCACCCCTCCACTTT.

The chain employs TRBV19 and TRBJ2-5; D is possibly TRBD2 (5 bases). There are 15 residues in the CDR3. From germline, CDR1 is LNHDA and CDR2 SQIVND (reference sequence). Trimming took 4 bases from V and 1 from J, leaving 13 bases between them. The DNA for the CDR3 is TGTGCCAGTAGTAGAGGGTGGTCCCCCCAAGAGACCCAGTACTTC. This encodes CASSRGWSPQETQYF.

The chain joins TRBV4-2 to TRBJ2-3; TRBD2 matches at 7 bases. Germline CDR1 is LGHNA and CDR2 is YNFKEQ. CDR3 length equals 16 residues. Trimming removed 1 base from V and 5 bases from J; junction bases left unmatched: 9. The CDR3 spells CASSQGVAGEVDTQYF. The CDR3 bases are TGTGCCAGCAGCCAAGGGGTCGCGGGGGAGGTAGATACGCAGTATTTT.

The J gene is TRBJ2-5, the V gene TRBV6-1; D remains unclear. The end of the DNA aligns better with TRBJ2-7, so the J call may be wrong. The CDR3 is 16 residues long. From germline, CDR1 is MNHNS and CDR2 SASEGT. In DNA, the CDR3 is TGTGCCAGCAGTGCCCTGGCTCTGAGTTCTATCTACGAGCAGTACTTC. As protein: CASSALALSSIYEQYF.

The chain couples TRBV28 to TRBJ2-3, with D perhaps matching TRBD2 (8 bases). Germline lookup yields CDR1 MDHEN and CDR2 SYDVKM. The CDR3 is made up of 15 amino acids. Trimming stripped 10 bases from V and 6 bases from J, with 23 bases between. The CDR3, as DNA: TGTGCCAACAGGGGTCTAGCGGGCTATTTGGATACGCAGTATTTT. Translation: CANRGLAGYLDTQYF.

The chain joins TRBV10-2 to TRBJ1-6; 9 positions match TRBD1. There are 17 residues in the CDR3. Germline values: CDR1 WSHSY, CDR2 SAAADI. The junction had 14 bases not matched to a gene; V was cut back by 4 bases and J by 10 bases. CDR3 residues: CASSGKGGQGQRSPLHF. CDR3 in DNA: TGCGCCAGCAGTGGTAAAGGGGGACAGGGACAAAGATCACCCCTCCACTTT.

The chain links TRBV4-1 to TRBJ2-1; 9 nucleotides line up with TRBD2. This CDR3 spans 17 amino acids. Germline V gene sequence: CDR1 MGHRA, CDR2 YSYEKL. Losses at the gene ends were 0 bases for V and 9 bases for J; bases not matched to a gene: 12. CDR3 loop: CASSQDGTAGGPGEQFF. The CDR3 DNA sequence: TGCGCCAGCAGCCAAGATGGAACAGCGGGGGGACCCGGTGAGCAGTTCTTC.

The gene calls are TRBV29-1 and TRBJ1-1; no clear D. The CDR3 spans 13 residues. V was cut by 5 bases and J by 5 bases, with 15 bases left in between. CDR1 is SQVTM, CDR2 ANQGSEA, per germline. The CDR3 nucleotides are TGCAGCGTTTATGTCCAAGCACCGACTGAAGCTTTCTTT. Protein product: CSVYVQAPTEAFF.

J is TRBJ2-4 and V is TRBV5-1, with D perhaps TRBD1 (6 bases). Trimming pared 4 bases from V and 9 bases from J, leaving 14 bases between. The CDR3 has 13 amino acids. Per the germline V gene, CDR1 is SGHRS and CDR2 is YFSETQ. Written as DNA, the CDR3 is TGCGCCAGCAGCCCATCAGGGGTTGCCATTCAGTACTTC. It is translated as CASSPSGVAIQYF. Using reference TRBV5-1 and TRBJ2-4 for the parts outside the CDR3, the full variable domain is KAGVTQTPRYLIKTRGQQVTLSCSPISGHRSVSWYQQTPGQGLQFLFEYFSETQRNKGNFPGRFSGRQFSNSRSEMNVSTLELGDSALYLCASSPSGVAIQYFGAGTRLSVL.

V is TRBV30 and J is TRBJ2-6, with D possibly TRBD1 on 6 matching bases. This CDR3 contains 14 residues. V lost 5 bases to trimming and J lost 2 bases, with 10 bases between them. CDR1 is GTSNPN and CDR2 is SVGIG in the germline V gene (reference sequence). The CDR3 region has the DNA TGTGCCTGGGAGAAGGGGGCTGGGGCCAACGTCCTGACTTTC. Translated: CAWEKGAGANVLTF.

CDR3 coding DNA: TGTGCCAGCAGTCGAGGGACAGGGGACCGTAATTCACCCCTCCACTTT. Protein: CASSRGTGDRNSPLHF. The genes are TRBV6-6 and TRBJ1-6; 10 bases align to TRBD1. Germline V gene sequence: CDR1 MNHNY, CDR2 SVGAGI (reference sequence). V gave up 5 bases and J gave up 6 bases; unmatched junction bases: 7. This CDR3 is built from 16 residues.

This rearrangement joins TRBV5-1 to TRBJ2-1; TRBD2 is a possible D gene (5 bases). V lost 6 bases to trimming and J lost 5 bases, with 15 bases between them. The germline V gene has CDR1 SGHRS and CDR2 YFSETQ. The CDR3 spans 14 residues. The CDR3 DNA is TGCGCCAGCAAGTCGGCTAGCAAGGACAATGAGCAGTTCTTC. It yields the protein CASKSASKDNEQFF.

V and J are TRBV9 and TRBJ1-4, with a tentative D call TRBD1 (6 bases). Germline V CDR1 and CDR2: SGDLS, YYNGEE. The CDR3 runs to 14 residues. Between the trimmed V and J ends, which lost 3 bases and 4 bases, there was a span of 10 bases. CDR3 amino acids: CASSGQDFNEKLFF. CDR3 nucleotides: TGTGCCAGCAGCGGACAGGACTTTAATGAAAAACTGTTTTTT.

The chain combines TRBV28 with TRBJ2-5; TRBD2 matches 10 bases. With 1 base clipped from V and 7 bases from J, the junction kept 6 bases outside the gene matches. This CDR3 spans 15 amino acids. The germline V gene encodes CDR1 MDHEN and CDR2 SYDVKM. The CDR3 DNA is TGTGCCAGCAGTTTATCTGGGACTAGCGCTGGGACCCAGTACTTC. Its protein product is CASSLSGTSAGTQYF.

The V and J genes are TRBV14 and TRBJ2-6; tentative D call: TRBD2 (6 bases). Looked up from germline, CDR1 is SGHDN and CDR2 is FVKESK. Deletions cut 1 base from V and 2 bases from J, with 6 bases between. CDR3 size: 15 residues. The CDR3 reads CASSQGGAGANVLTF. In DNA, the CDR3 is TGTGCCAGCAGCCAAGGGGGGGCTGGGGCCAACGTCCTGACTTTC.

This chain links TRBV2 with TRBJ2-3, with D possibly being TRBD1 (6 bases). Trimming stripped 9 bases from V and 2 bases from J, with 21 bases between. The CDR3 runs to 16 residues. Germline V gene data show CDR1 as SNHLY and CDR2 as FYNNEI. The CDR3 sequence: CASAPHRVFVTDTQYF. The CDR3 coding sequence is TGTGCCAGTGCCCCCCACAGGGTTTTCGTCACAGATACGCAGTATTTT.

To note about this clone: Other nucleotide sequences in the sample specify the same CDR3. The CDR3 DNA sequence: TGTGCCAGCAGTGAAGCGCTGAACACTGAAGCTTTCTTT. Its translation: CASSEALNTEAFF. The chain links TRBV6-1 to TRBJ1-1; D gene ambiguous. The germline V and J ends were trimmed by 0 bases and 0 bases, with 2 bases remaining between them. Germline loops: CDR1 MNHNS, CDR2 SASEGT. This CDR3 spans 13 amino acids.

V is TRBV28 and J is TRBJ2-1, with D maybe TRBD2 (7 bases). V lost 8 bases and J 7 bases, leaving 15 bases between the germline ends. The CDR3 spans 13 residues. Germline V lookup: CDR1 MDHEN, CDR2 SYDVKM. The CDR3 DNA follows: TGTGCCAGCGGGCGGGGGCCCCTAAATGAGCAGTTCTTC. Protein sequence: CASGRGPLNEQFF.

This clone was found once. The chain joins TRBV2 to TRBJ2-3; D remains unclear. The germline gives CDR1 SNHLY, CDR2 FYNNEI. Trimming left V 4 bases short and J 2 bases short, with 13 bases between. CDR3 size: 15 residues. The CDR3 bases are TGTGCCAGCAGTGTAGGAGACACGATCACAGATACGCAGTATTTT. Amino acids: CASSVGDTITDTQYF.

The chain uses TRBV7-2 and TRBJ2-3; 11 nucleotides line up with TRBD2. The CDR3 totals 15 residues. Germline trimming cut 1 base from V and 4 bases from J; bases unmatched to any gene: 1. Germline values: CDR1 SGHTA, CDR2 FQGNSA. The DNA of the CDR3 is TGTGCCAGCAGCTTAGTAGCGGGGGGGCCAGATACGCAGTATTTT. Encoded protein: CASSLVAGGPDTQYF.

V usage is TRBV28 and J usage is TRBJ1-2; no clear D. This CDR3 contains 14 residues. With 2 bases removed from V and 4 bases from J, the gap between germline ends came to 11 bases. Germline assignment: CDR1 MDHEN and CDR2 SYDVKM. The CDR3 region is CASSLVKSGYGYTF. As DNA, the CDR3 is TGTGCCAGCAGTTTAGTTAAGTCGGGCTATGGCTACACCTTC.

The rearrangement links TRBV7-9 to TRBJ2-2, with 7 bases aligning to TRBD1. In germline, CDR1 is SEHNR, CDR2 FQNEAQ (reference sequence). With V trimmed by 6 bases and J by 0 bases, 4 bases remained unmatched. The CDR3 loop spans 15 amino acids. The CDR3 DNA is TGTGCCAGCAGTATCGGGACAGCGAACACCGGGGAGCTGTTTTTT. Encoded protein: CASSIGTANTGELFF. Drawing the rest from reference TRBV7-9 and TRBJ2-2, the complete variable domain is DTGVSQNPRHKITKRGQNVTFRCDPISEHNRLYWYRQTLGQGPEFLTYFQNEAQLEKSRLLSDRFSAERPKGSFSTLEIQRTEQGDSAMYLCASSIGTANTGELFFGEGSRLTVL.

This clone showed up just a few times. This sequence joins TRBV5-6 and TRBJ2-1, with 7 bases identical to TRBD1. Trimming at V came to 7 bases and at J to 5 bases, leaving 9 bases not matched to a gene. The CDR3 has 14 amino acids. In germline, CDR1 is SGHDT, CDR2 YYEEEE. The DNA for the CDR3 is TGTGCCAGCGGTCCCCTGACAGGGCACAATGAGCAGTTCTTC. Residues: CASGPLTGHNEQFF.

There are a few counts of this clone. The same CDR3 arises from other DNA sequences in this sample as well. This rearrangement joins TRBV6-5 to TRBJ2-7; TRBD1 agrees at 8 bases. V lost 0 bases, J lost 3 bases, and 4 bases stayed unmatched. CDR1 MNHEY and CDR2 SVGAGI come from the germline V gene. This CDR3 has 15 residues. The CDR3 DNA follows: TGTGCCAGCAGTTACTCCGGGACAGGTGGCTACGAGCAGTACTTC. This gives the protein CASSYSGTGGYEQYF.

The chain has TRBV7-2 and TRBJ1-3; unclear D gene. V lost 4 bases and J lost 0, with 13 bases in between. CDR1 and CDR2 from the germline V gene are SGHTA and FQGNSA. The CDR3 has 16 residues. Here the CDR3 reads CASSSDGAPSGNTIYF. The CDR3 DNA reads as TGTGCCAGCAGCTCCGACGGAGCACCCTCTGGAAACACCATATATTTT. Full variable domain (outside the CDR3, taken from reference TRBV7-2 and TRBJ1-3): GAGVSQSPSNKVTEKGKDVELRCDPISGHTALYWYRQSLGQGLEFLIYFQGNSAPDKSGLPSDRFSAERTGGSVSTLTIQRTQQEDSAVYLCASSSDGAPSGNTIYFGEGSWLTVV.